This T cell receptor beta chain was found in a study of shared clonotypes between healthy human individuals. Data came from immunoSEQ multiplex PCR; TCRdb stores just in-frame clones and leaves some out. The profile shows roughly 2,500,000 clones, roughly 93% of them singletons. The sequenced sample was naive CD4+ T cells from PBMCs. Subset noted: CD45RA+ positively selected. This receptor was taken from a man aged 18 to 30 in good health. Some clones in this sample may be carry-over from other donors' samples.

Here the CDR3 reads CASSVDGGLNYGYTF. CDR3 nucleotide sequence: TGTGCCAGCAGCGTAGACGGGGGACTAAACTATGGCTACACCTTC. The chain recombines TRBV9 with TRBJ1-2, with D perhaps matching TRBD1 (5 bases). Germline CDR1 is SGDLS and CDR2 is YYNGEE. The CDR3 has 15 residues. V was trimmed by 0 bases and J by 2 bases, leaving 11 bases between them.